Listed here are 28 T cell receptor beta chains from one sample, sequenced in a study of radiotherapy plus CTLA-4 blockade in lung cancer. Clones were sequenced by immunoSEQ multiplex PCR, and TCRdb holds only the in-frame ones, with some missing. In the table there are 81,000 or so clones, around 79% of which are singletons. The sample consisted of peripheral blood, taken from a patient treated with radiotherapy plus ipilimumab. These receptors all come from a human donor with non-small cell lung cancer whose response to radiotherapy plus ipilimumab could not be evaluated. Some clones in this sample may be carry-over from other donors' samples.

This chain joins TRBV10-3 and TRBJ1-1; TRBD1 is a possible D gene (5 bases). CDR1 is ENHRY and CDR2 is SYGVKD in the germline V gene. The CDR3 spans 13 residues. V was trimmed by 7 bases and J by 1 base, leaving 10 bases between them. CDR3 residues: CAITGQQNTEAFF. CDR3 DNA: TGTGCCATCACCGGACAACAGAACACTGAAGCTTTCTTT.

The chain links TRBV7-2 to TRBJ2-5; 7 positions match TRBD2. CDR1 is SGHTA, CDR2 FQGNSA, per germline. This CDR3 contains 15 residues. After removal of 2 bases from V and 5 bases from J, the junction contained 8 bases not matched to a gene. CDR3 nucleotides: TGTGCCAGCAGCTTATGGGAGGGATATGGGGAGACCCAGTACTTC. This encodes CASSLWEGYGETQYF.

With regard to this clone: The same CDR3 also results from other DNA sequences found in this sample. V usage is TRBV19 and J usage is TRBJ1-5, with D possibly TRBD1 on 6 matching bases. CDR1 is LNHDA and CDR2 is SQIVND in the germline V gene (reference sequence). This CDR3 has 17 amino acids. V was trimmed by 7 bases and J by 6 bases, leaving 25 bases between them. CDR3 sequence: CASNTEGGGRVGQPQHF. The CDR3 DNA reads TGTGCCAGTAACACTGAAGGGGGGGGAAGGGTCGGTCAGCCCCAGCATTTT.

This clone was detected once. V is TRBV5-1 and J is TRBJ2-5; possibly TRBD2 for D (6 bases). CDR1 SGHRS and CDR2 YFSETQ come from the germline V gene. The germline V and J ends were trimmed by 4 bases and 2 bases, with 15 bases remaining between them. The CDR3 extends over 15 amino acids. The CDR3, as DNA: TGCGCCAGCAGCGCGGGACTGCATCAACAAGAGACCCAGTACTTC. Its translation is CASSAGLHQQETQYF.

V is TRBV5-8 and J is TRBJ1-1, with TRBD1 matching 8 bases. The CDR3 is 18 amino acids. Germline V gives CDR1 SGHTS, CDR2 YDEGEE. The V segment lost 2 bases and the J segment 3 bases; nucleotides outside the gene matches: 15. CDR3 DNA: TGTGCCAGCAGCTTCGATTTCGGACAGGGAAGGAAATACACTGAAGCTTTCTTT. Its translation is CASSFDFGQGRKYTEAFF.

J is TRBJ1-6 and V is TRBV18, with a possible D match to TRBD1 (6 bases). V lost 3 bases and J 0 bases, leaving 12 bases between the germline ends. This CDR3 has 17 amino acids. Per the germline V gene, CDR1 is KGHSH and CDR2 is LQKENI. CDR3 sequence (DNA): TGTGCCAGCTCACCTTTCCAGGGGAGCTCCTATAATTCACCCCTCCACTTT. It is translated as CASSPFQGSSYNSPLHF.

This clone was recorded once. V gene TRBV28 combines with J gene TRBJ1-3, with a tentative D call TRBD1 (5 bases). The CDR3 has 17 amino acids. Trimming left V 6 bases short and J 5 bases short, with 23 bases between. Germline lookup yields CDR1 MDHEN and CDR2 SYDVKM. Written as DNA, the CDR3 is TGTGCCAGCAGCCGTCCTAAGGGGAAGGGGTCCCGAAACACCATATATTTT. Translating it yields CASSRPKGKGSRNTIYF.

The rearrangement joins TRBV2 to TRBJ2-6, with D unresolved. V was pared by 5 bases and J by 0 bases, with 8 bases between. CDR1 SNHLY and CDR2 FYNNEI come from the germline V gene. The CDR3 is made up of 15 amino acids. The CDR3 DNA reads TGTGCCAGCAGTCGGCAGGTCTCTGGGGCCAACGTCCTGACTTTC. Protein product: CASSRQVSGANVLTF.

This sequence joins TRBV7-6 and TRBJ2-5; D not certain. The CDR3 sequence is 12 residues long. Trimming cost V 4 bases and J 5 bases, with 8 bases left between them. From germline, CDR1 is SGHVS and CDR2 FNYEAQ. The CDR3 sequence: CASSWSAETQYF. The DNA of the CDR3 is TGTGCCAGCAGCTGGTCCGCGGAGACCCAGTACTTC.

The chain recombines TRBV2 with TRBJ2-5; the match to TRBD1 covers 7 bases. V lost 2 bases, J lost 1 base, and 7 bases stayed unmatched. Germline assignment: CDR1 SNHLY and CDR2 FYNNEI. This CDR3 contains 16 residues. As DNA, the CDR3 is TGTGCCAGCAGTGAAATTGGGGACAGTATCCAAGAGACCCAGTACTTC. Its translation: CASSEIGDSIQETQYF.

V gene TRBV5-1 combines with J gene TRBJ2-2; 8 bases match TRBD1. Germline assignment: CDR1 SGHRS and CDR2 YFSETQ. The CDR3 is 15 amino acids. V dropped 5 bases and J dropped 3; count of bases not matched to a gene: 6. CDR3 in DNA: TGCGCCAGCAGACCTGACAGGGGTTACACCGGGGAGCTGTTTTTT. It is translated as CASRPDRGYTGELFF.

This sequence joins TRBV7-2 and TRBJ1-1; D unresolved. The ends were cut back, 3 bases at V and 4 bases at J, with 9 bases in the middle. In germline, CDR1 is SGHTA, CDR2 FQGNSA. The CDR3 length is 13 residues. This CDR3 reads CASSLVEATEAFF. The CDR3, as DNA: TGTGCCAGCAGCTTGGTCGAGGCCACTGAAGCTTTCTTT.

The V call is TRBV5-4, the J call TRBJ1-6; 12 positions agree with TRBD1. This CDR3 is 16 amino acids long. V lost 5 bases and J lost 7; bases outside the gene matches: 7. The germline CDR1 and CDR2 sequences are SGHNT and YYREEE (reference sequence). The CDR3 DNA reads as TGTGCCAGCAGACCTCCGGGACAGGGGGCAAATTCACCCCTCCACTTT. Translated: CASRPPGQGANSPLHF.

This chain links TRBV7-9 with TRBJ1-1; 8 nucleotides match TRBD1. In germline, CDR1 is SEHNR, CDR2 FQNEAQ (reference sequence). The CDR3 has 14 residues. Germline trimming cut 4 bases from V and 2 bases from J; bases unmatched to any gene: 3. CDR3 region: CASSSTGANTEAFF. The CDR3, as DNA: TGTGCCAGCAGCTCGACAGGGGCAAACACTGAAGCTTTCTTT.

The V and J genes are TRBV7-2 and TRBJ1-5; 7 positions match TRBD1. The CDR3 runs 15 residues. The J segment lost 1 base and the V segment lost 5 bases, leaving 5 bases of the junction unmatched. CDR1 is SGHTA and CDR2 is FQGNSA in the germline V gene. This chain's CDR3 is CASSDRVASNQPQHF. DNA for the CDR3: TGTGCCAGCAGCGACAGGGTCGCGAGCAATCAGCCCCAGCATTTT.

The chain recombines TRBV19 with TRBJ2-2; 9 nucleotides align to TRBD2. V lost 6 bases and J lost 6; bases outside the gene matches: 5. This CDR3 is built from 14 residues. The germline CDR1 and CDR2 sequences are LNHDA and SQIVND (reference sequence). The CDR3 DNA reads TGTGCCAGTAGGGGACTAGCTGACGCCGGGGAGCTGTTTTTT. Translating gives CASRGLADAGELFF.

J is TRBJ2-7 and V is TRBV7-9, with D tentatively TRBD2 (5 bases). CDR3 size: 14 residues. Germline V gene data show CDR1 as SEHNR and CDR2 as FQNEAQ (reference sequence). V lost 0 bases and J lost 2, with 8 bases in between. The CDR3 region is CASSLAGGPYEQYF. CDR3 sequence (DNA): TGTGCCAGCAGCTTAGCGGGCGGGCCCTACGAGCAGTACTTC.

The genes are TRBV5-5 and TRBJ2-6; D perhaps matches TRBD1 (6 bases). The germline CDR1 and CDR2 sequences are SGHKS and YYEKEE (reference sequence). The germline V and J ends were trimmed by 0 bases and 4 bases, with 11 bases remaining between them. The CDR3 is 16 amino acids. This CDR3 is CASSLAWGQGANVLTF. The CDR3 DNA sequence: TGTGCCAGCAGCTTGGCATGGGGGCAAGGGGCCAACGTCCTGACTTTC. Variable domain in full (rest from reference TRBV5-5 and TRBJ2-6): DAGVTQSPTHLIKTRGQQVTLRCSPISGHKSVSWYQQVLGQGPQFIFQYYEKEERGRGNFPDRFSARQFPNYSSELNVNALLLGDSALYLCASSLAWGQGANVLTFGAGSRLTVL.

The V call is TRBV5-1, the J call TRBJ2-5; 7 bases agree with TRBD1. V trimming: 3 bases; J trimming: 1 base; junction bases outside the gene matches: 6. The length of the CDR3 is 15 residues. The germline CDR1 and CDR2 sequences are SGHRS and YFSETQ. The CDR3 sequence: CASSSTGKGQETQYF. The CDR3 DNA follows: TGCGCCAGCAGCTCGACAGGGAAGGGCCAAGAGACCCAGTACTTC.

This clone was counted between two and nine times. CDR3 coding DNA: TGTGCCAGCAGCCAAGATTTGGTAGATCAGCCCCAGCATTTT. Amino acid sequence: CASSQDLVDQPQHF. The V gene is TRBV4-2, the J gene TRBJ1-5; D is unresolved. The CDR3 has 14 amino acids. V was cut by 0 bases and J by 5 bases, with 8 bases left in between. Germline CDR1 is LGHNA and CDR2 is YNFKEQ.

The CDR3 coding sequence is TGCGCCAGCAGCCAAGAGGTGGGCAGGGACCAAGAGACCCAGTACTTC. Translated, it gives CASSQEVGRDQETQYF. V gene TRBV4-1 combines with J gene TRBJ2-5; tentative D call: TRBD1 (5 bases). The CDR3 consists of 16 residues. The germline V gene has CDR1 MGHRA and CDR2 YSYEKL. V was trimmed by 0 bases and J by 0 bases, leaving 11 bases between them.

The chain is built from TRBV5-1 and TRBJ2-7, with no clear D. Germline values: CDR1 SGHRS, CDR2 YFSETQ. The CDR3 contains 13 residues. V dropped 2 bases and J dropped 2 bases, with 8 bases sitting between them. CDR3 amino acids: CASSLSVTYEQYF. In DNA, the CDR3 is TGCGCCAGCAGCTTATCGGTCACCTACGAGCAGTACTTC.

The chain recombines TRBV5-8 with TRBJ2-7, with 10 nucleotides matching TRBD1. Germline V lookup: CDR1 SGHTS, CDR2 YDEGEE. V gave up 2 bases and J gave up 3 bases; unmatched junction bases: 5. The CDR3 is 15 residues long. In nucleotides, the CDR3 is TGTGCCAGCAGCTTTCCGGGACAGGGGAACTACGAGCAGTACTTC. It yields the protein CASSFPGQGNYEQYF.

The chain carries TRBV27 and TRBJ2-2; 10 positions match TRBD2. The germline gives CDR1 MNHEY, CDR2 SMNVEV (reference sequence). Unmatched junction bases numbered 5, after V lost 5 bases and J lost 2 bases. The CDR3 runs to 16 residues. CDR3 DNA: TGTGCCAGCAGTACGAGCGGGGGGGCCAACACCGGGGAGCTGTTTTTT. Translated: CASSTSGGANTGELFF.

The rearrangement joins TRBV4-2 to TRBJ1-2; the D is unclear. The germline gives CDR1 LGHNA, CDR2 YNFKEQ. The CDR3 spans 15 residues. Trimming took 0 bases from V and 4 from J, leaving 12 bases between them. In DNA form, the CDR3 reads TGTGCCAGCAGCCAAGATGCGGAGGGATCCTATGGCTACACCTTC. This gives the protein CASSQDAEGSYGYTF.

This clone has only a few counts. V gene TRBV2 combines with J gene TRBJ1-1, with D possibly TRBD1 on 5 matching bases. CDR1 and CDR2 from the germline V gene are SNHLY and FYNNEI. V gave up 6 bases and J gave up 8 bases, with 10 bases separating them. CDR3 length: 11 amino acids. This CDR3 is CASSGAGEAFF. In nucleotides, the CDR3 is TGTGCCAGCAGCGGCGCAGGGGAAGCTTTCTTT. Full variable domain (rest looked up from reference TRBV2 and TRBJ1-1): EPEVTQTPSHQVTQMGQEVILRCVPISNHLYFYWYRQILGQKVEFLVSFYNNEISEKSEIFDDQFSVERPDGSNFTLKIRSTKLEDSAMYFCASSGAGEAFFGQGTRLTVV.

The gene calls are TRBV28 and TRBJ2-5; the D gene is possibly TRBD2 (6 bases). The CDR3 has 12 residues. V was clipped by 4 bases and J by 6 bases, with 9 bases between them. Looked up from germline, CDR1 is MDHEN and CDR2 is SYDVKM. CDR3 protein: CASSSGLQTQYF. DNA of the CDR3: TGTGCCAGCAGTTCGGGACTGCAGACCCAGTACTTC.

This chain joins TRBV27 and TRBJ2-3, with 7 bases matching TRBD1. This CDR3 is 17 amino acids long. With V trimmed by 0 bases and J by 1 base, 7 bases remained unmatched. Germline values: CDR1 MNHEY, CDR2 SMNVEV (reference sequence). CDR3 sequence: CASSLSLTGLGTDTQYF. CDR3 in DNA: TGTGCCAGCAGTTTATCCCTGACAGGGTTAGGCACAGATACGCAGTATTTT.